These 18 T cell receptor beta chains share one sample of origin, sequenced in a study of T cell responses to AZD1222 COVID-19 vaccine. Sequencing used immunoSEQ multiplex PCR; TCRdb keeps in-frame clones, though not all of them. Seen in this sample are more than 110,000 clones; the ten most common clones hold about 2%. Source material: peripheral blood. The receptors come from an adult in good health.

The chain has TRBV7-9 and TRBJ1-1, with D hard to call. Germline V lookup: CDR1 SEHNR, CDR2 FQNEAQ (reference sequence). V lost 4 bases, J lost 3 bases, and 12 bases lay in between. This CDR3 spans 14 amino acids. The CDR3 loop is CASSSPHGDTEAFF. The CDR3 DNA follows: TGTGCCAGCAGCTCCCCCCACGGGGACACTGAAGCTTTCTTT.

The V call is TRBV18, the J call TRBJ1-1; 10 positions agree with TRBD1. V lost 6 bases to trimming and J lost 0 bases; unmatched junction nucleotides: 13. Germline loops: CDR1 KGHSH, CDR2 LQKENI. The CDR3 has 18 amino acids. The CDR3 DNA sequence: TGTGCCAGCTCGGGAATCCGGGACAGGGGACCAATGAACACTGAAGCTTTCTTT. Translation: CASSGIRDRGPMNTEAFF.

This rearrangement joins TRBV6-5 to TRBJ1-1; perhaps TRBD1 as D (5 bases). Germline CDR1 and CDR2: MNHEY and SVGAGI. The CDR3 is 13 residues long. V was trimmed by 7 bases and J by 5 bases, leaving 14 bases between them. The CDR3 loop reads CASTSVWGTEAFF. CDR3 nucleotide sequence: TGTGCCAGCACCAGTGTATGGGGGACTGAAGCTTTCTTT.

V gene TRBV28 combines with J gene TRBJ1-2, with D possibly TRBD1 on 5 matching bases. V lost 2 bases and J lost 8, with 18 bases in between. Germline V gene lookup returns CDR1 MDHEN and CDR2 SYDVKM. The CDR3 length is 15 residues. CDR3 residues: CASSLTVGGMNGYTF. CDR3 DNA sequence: TGTGCCAGCAGTTTAACGGTCGGGGGAATGAACGGCTACACCTTC.

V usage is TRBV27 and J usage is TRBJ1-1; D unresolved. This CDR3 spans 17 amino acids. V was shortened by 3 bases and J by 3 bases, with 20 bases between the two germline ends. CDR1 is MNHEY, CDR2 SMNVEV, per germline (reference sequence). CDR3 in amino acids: CASSFKGSAFPDTEAFF. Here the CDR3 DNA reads TGTGCCAGCAGTTTTAAAGGGTCGGCCTTCCCGGACACTGAAGCTTTCTTT.

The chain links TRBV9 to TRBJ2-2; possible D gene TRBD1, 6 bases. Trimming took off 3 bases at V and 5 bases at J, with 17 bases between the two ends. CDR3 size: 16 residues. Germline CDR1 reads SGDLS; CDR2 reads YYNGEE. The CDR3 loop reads CASSAPGAGVTGELFF. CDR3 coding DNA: TGTGCCAGCAGCGCCCCAGGGGCAGGGGTTACCGGGGAGCTGTTTTTT.

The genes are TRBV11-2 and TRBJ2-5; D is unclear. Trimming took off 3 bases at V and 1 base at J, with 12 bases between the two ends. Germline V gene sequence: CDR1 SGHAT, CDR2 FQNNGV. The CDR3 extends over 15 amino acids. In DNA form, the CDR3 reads TGTGCCAGCAGCTTCCGTCCAGACCTCCAAGAGACCCAGTACTTC. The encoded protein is CASSFRPDLQETQYF.

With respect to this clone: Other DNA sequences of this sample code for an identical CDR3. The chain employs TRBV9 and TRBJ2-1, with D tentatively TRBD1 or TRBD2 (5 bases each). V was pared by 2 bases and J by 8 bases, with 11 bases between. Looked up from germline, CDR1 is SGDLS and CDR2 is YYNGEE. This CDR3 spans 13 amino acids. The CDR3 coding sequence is TGTGCCAGCAGCGTTAGAGGGGTCGATGAGCAGTTCTTC. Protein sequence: CASSVRGVDEQFF.

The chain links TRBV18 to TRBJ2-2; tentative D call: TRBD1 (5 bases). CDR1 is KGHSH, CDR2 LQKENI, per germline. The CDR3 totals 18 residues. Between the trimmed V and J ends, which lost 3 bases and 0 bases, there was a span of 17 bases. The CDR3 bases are TGTGCCAGCTCACCCCGTTTGCCGACAGTCGCGAACACCGGGGAGCTGTTTTTT. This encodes CASSPRLPTVANTGELFF.

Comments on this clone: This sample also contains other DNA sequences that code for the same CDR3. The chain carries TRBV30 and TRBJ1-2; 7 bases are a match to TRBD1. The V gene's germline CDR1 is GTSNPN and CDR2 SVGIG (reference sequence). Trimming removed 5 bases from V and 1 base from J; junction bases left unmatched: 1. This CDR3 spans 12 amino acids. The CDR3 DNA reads TGTGCCTGGTCAGGGGGTAACTATGGCTACACCTTC. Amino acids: CAWSGGNYGYTF. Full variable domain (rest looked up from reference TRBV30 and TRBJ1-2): SQTIHQWPATLVQPVGSPLSLECTVEGTSNPNLYWYRQAAGRGLQLLFYSVGIGQISSEVPQNLSASRPQDRQFILSSKKLLLSDSGFYLCAWSGGNYGYTFGSGTRLTVV.

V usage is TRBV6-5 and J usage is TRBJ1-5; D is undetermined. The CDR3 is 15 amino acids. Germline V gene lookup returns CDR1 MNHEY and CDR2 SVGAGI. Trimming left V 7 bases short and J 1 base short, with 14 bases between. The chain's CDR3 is CASMIVVGSNQPQHF. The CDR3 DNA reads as TGTGCCAGCATGATCGTAGTAGGGAGCAATCAGCCCCAGCATTTT.

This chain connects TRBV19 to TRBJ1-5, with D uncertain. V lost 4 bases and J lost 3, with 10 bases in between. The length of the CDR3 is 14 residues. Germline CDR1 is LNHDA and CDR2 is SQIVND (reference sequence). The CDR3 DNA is TGTGCCAGTAGTACAGGACGCAACAATCAGCCCCAGCATTTT. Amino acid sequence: CASSTGRNNQPQHF.

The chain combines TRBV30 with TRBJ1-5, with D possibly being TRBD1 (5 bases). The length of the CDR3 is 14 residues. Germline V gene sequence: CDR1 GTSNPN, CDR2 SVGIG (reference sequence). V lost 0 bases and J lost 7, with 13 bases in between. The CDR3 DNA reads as TGTGCCTGGAGTGTACTTCTGGGGCCGCAGCCCCAGCATTTT. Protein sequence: CAWSVLLGPQPQHF.

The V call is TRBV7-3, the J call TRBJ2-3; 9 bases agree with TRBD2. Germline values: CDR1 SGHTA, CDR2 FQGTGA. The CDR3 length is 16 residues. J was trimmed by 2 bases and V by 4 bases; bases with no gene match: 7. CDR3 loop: CASSSGTSRSTDTQYF. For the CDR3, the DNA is TGTGCCAGCAGCTCCGGGACTAGCCGATCCACAGATACGCAGTATTTT.

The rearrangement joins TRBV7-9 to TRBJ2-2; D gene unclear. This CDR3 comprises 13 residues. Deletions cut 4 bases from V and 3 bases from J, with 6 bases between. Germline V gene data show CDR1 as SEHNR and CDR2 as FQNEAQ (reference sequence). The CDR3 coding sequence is TGTGCCAGCAGCTCTCCGGACACCGGGGAGCTGTTTTTT. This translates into CASSSPDTGELFF.

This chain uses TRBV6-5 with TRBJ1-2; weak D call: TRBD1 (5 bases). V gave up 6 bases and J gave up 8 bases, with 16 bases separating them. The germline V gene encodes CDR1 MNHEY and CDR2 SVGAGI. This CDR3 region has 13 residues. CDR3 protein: CASRVDSFRGYTF. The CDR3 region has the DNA TGTGCCAGCAGGGTAGACAGCTTCAGAGGCTACACCTTC.

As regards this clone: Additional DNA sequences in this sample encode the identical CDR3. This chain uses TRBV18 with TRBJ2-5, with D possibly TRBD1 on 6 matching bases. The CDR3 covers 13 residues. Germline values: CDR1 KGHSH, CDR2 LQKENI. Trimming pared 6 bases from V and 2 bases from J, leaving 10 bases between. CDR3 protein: CASSPGQQETQYF. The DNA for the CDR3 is TGTGCCAGCTCGCCTGGACAGCAAGAGACCCAGTACTTC.

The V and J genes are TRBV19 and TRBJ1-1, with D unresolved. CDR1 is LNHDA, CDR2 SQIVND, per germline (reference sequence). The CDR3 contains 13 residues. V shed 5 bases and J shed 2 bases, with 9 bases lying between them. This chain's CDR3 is CASSVTLNTEAFF. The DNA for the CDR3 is TGTGCCAGTAGTGTGACTTTAAACACTGAAGCTTTCTTT.